This T cell receptor (beta chain) derives from a study of cytomegalovirus exposure and HLA in healthy donors. Study results and caveats: It was reported that the classifier diagnosed cytomegalovirus status with high specificity and sensitivity in both the original and validation cohorts. In vitro checks showed that a few CMV-associated chains really do target CMV antigens.

PCR was performed using 60 Vbeta and 13 Jbeta primers. Profiling relied on immunoSEQ multiplex PCR, and the TCRdb table lists in-frame clones only, not all of them. The sample lists some 150,000 clones, around three quarters occurring once. Worth noting for this clone: Its antigen is undetermined.

Germline CDR1 reads MNHEY; CDR2 reads SMNVEV (reference sequence). V was clipped by 5 bases and J by 7 bases; unmatched bases: 7. This CDR3 is built from 14 residues. This clonotype was obtained from a man aged 25-40 years in good health and CMV-seropositive. V gene TRBV27 combines with J gene TRBJ2-1; 8 nucleotides line up with TRBD2. The sequencing sample was made of PBMCs. The CDR3 loop is CASSIAGKINEQFF. CDR3 sequence (DNA): TGTGCCAGCAGTATAGCGGGGAAAATTAATGAGCAGTTCTTC.